A selection of T cell receptor beta chains follows, all from one sample in a study of CD8 T cells in ankylosing spondylitis. TCRdb reanalysed the 5' RACE reads using MiXCR and keeps one entry per CDR3 protein. In the table there are around 250,000 distinct CDR3 sequences, approximately 20% of which are singletons. Sequencing was carried out using blood, either unsorted or a sorted T cell fraction (not recorded which). The source of these receptors is a male donor with ankylosing spondylitis or in good health (not recorded which). Both conserved end residues are part of each CDR3. A D gene is named only where the DNA matches it firmly. Clone size is stated in some rows and not others, as once, few, many or a class when expanded.

size	J	V	D	DNA	CDR3
-	TRBJ2-7	TRBV25-1	-	TGTGCCAGCGAACCCCCCAGGATGGGGCCGAAAAGCTCCTACGAGCAGTACTTC	CASEPPRMGPKSSYEQYF
few	TRBJ1-1	TRBV6-5	-	TGTGCCAGCAGTTCTCAATCTACGAACACTGAAGCTTTCTTT	CASSSQSTNTEAFF
-	TRBJ2-1	TRBV9	TRBD1	TGTGCCACCGGGACAGGGGGAAATGAGCAGTTCTTC	CATGTGGNEQFF
many	TRBJ2-7	TRBV20-1	TRBD2	TGCAGTGCTAGAGGACTAGCGGACTCGTCCTCCTACGAGCAGTACTTC	CSARGLADSSSYEQYF
many	TRBJ1-2	TRBV29-1	-	TGCAGCGTTTCGGACACCGACTATGGCTACACCTTC	CSVSDTDYGYTF
-	TRBJ2-7	TRBV5-6	-	TGTGCCAGCAGCTTGGAGGGGGGGCGATACGAGCAGTACTTC	CASSLEGGRYEQYF
-	TRBJ1-5	TRBV4-3	-	TGCGCCAGCAGCCAAGATGTATCAGTTCAGCCCCAGCATTTT	CASSQDVSVQPQHF
few	TRBJ2-7	TRBV21-1	-	TGTGCCAGCACCGTAGGGGAAAGATGGGGACTAGCATACGAGCAGTACTTC	CASTVGERWGLAYEQYF
-	TRBJ2-7	TRBV20-1	TRBD2	TGCAGTGCTAGAGACCCCACTAGCGTCAGCTCCTACGAGCAGTACTTC	CSARDPTSVSSYEQYF
-	TRBJ2-7	TRBV5-6	TRBD1	TGTGCCAGCAGCCTAAGGACAGGGATGGACGAGCAGTACTTC	CASSLRTGMDEQYF
many	TRBJ2-5	TRBV12-3/TRBV12-4	TRBD1	TGTGCCAGCAGTGACAGGGTTGGAGAGACCCAGTACTTC	CASSDRVGETQYF
-	TRBJ2-7	TRBV14	-	TGTGCCAGCAGCCCTAACAACTACGAGCAGTACTTC	CASSPNNYEQYF
once	TRBJ2-1	TRBV29-1	-	TGCAGCGTTGAAGGGGGGCAGGGTTCCTACAATGAGCAGTTCTTC	CSVEGGQGSYNEQFF
-	TRBJ2-1	TRBV20-1	-	TGCAGTGCTAGATCCGCGGGGTTTTCCTACAATGAGCAGTTCTTC	CSARSAGFSYNEQFF